Given below is one TCR beta chain in context. Its antigen is not identified. Over 200 million TCR-beta sequences from 15-18 subjects were obtained in each sequencing run. MiXCR, run by TCRdb on the 5' RACE reads, gives a single entry per CDR3 protein. The sample consists of fewer than 20,000 distinct CDR3 sequences, 27% of them appearing once. This sample is part of a study of neurological immune-mediated disorders. General observations from the study: The expanded clones of different subjects shared no CDR3 amino acid sequences (suggesting private repertoires in all groups).

CDR3 size: 15 residues. Germline V gene sequence: CDR1 DFQATT, CDR2 SNEGSKA (reference sequence). Deletions cut 0 bases from V and 8 bases from J, with 14 bases between. The unsorted libraries were made from 2 million PBMCs kept at -80 C. This receptor was obtained from a man aged 50 to 60 with HTLV-1-associated myelopathy (HAM/TSP). The sequencing sample was made of PBMCs. The rearrangement uses TRBV20-1 and TRBJ1-6; perhaps TRBD1 as D (6 bases). In nucleotides, the CDR3 is TGCAGTGCTAGAGAAGGGGGGGGCGCTTATTCACCCCTCCACTTT. It yields the protein CSAREGGGAYSPLHF.